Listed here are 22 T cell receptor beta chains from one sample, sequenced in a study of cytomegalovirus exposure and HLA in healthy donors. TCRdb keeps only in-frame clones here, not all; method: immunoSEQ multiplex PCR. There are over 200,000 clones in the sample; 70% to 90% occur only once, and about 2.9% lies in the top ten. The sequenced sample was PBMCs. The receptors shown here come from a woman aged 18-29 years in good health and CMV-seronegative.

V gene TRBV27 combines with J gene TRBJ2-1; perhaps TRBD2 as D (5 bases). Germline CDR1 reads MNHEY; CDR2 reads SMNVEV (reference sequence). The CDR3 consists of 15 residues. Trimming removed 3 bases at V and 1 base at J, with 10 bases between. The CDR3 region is CASSLGGFSYNEQFF. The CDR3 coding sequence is TGTGCCAGCAGTTTGGGCGGGTTTTCCTACAATGAGCAGTTCTTC.

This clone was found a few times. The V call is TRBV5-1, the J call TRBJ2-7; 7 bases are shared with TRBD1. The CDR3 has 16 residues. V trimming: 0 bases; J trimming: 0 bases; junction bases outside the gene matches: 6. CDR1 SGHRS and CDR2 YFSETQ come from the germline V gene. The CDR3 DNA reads TGCGCCAGCAGCTTGGGACAGGGCCAGGCCTCCTACGAGCAGTACTTC. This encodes CASSLGQGQASYEQYF.

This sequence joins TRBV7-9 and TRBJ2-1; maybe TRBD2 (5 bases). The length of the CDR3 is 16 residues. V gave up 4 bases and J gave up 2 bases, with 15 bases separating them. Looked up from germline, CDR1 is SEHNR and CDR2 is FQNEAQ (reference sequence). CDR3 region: CASSSLRARAYNEQFF. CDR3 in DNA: TGTGCCAGCAGCTCCCTTCGAGCGAGGGCCTACAATGAGCAGTTCTTC.

The CDR3 is CASGLGESQPQHF. CDR3 sequence (DNA): TGTGCTAGTGGTTTGGGAGAGAGTCAGCCCCAGCATTTT. V usage is TRBV12-5 and J usage is TRBJ1-5; D unclear. Looked up from germline, CDR1 is LGHNT and CDR2 is FRNRAP. V lost 1 base, J lost 6 bases, and 7 bases lay in between. This CDR3 has 13 residues.

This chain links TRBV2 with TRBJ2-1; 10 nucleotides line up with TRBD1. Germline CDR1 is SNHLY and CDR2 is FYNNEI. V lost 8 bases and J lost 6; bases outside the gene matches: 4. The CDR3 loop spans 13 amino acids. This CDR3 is CASYGTGVNEQFF. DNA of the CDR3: TGTGCCAGCTACGGGACAGGGGTCAATGAGCAGTTCTTC.

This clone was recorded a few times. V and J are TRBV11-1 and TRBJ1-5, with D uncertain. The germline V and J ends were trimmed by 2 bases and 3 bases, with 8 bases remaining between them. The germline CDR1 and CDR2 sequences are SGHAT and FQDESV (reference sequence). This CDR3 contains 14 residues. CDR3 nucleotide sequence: TGTGCCAGCAGCTTAAGCGGAATCAATCAGCCCCAGCATTTT. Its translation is CASSLSGINQPQHF.

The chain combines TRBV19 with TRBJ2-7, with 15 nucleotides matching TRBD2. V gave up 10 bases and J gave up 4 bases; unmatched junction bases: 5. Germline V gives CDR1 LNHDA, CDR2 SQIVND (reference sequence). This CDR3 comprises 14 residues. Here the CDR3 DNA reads TGTGCCACCGGACTAGCGGGAGGGCCTTACGAGCAGTACTTC. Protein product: CATGLAGGPYEQYF.

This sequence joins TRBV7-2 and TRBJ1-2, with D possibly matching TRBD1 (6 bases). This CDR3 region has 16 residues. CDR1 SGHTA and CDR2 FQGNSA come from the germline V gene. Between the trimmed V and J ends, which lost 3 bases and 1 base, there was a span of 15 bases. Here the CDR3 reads CASSFGQTLHNYGYTF. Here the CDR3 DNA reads TGTGCCAGCAGCTTCGGACAGACGCTTCATAACTATGGCTACACCTTC. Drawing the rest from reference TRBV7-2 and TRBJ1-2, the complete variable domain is GAGVSQSPSNKVTEKGKDVELRCDPISGHTALYWYRQSLGQGLEFLIYFQGNSAPDKSGLPSDRFSAERTGGSVSTLTIQRTQQEDSAVYLCASSFGQTLHNYGYTFGSGTRLTVV.

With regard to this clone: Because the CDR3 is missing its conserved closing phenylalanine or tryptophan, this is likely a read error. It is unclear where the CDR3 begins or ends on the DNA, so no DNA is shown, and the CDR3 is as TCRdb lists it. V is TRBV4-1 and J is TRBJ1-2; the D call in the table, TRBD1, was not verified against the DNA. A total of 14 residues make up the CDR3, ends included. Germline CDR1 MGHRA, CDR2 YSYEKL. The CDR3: CASSQVPGNGDVRL.

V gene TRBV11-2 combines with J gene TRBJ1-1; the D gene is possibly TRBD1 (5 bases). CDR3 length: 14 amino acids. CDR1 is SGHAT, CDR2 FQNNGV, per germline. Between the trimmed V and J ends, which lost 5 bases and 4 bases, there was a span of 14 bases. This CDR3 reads CASSLGGGGTEAFF. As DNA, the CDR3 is TGTGCCAGCAGCCTGGGGGGAGGCGGCACTGAAGCTTTCTTT.

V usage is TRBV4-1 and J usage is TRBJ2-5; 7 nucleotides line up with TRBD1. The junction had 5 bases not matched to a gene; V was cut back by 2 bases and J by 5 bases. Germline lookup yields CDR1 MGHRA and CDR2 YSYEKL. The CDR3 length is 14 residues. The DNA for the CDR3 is TGCGCCAGCAGCCAAAGGGGGCCCGCGGAGACCCAGTACTTC. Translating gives CASSQRGPAETQYF.

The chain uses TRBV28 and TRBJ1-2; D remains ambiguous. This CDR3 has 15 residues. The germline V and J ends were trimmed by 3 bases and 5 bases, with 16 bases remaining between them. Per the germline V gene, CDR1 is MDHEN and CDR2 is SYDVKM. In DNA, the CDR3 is TGTGCCAGCAGTTTGTGGACTGAGTGGGGTTATGGCTACACCTTC. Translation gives CASSLWTEWGYGYTF.

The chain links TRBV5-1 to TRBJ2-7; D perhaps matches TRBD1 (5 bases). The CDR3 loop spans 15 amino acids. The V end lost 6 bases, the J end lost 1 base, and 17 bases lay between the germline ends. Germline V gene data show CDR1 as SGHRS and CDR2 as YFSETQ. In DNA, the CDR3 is TGCGCCAGCAACAACGGAGCGACAGCATCCTACGAGCAGTACTTC. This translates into CASNNGATASYEQYF.

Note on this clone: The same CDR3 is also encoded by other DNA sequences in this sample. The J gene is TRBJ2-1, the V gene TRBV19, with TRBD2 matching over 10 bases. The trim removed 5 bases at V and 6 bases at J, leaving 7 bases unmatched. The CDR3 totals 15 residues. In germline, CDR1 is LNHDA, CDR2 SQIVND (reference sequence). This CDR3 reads CASSFPGLALNEQFF. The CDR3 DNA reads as TGTGCCAGTAGTTTCCCGGGACTAGCGCTCAATGAGCAGTTCTTC. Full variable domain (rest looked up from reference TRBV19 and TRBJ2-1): DGGITQSPKYLFRKEGQNVTLSCEQNLNHDAMYWYRQDPGQGLRLIYYSQIVNDFQKGDIAEGYSVSREKKESFPLTVTSAQKNPTAFYLCASSFPGLALNEQFFGPGTRLTVL.

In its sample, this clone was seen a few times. The CDR3: CASSFFTATDTQYF. CDR3 nucleotides: TGTGCCAGCAGTTTTTTTACTGCCACAGATACGCAGTATTTT. The chain couples TRBV27 to TRBJ2-3; D ambiguous. Trimming took 3 bases from V and 2 from J, leaving 9 bases between them. CDR1 is MNHEY, CDR2 SMNVEV, per germline (reference sequence). The CDR3 sequence is 14 residues long.

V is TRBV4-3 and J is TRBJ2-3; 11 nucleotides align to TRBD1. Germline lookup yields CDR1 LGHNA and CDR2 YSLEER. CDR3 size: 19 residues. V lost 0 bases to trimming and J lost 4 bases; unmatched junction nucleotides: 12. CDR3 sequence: CASSQEPPPRTGGPDTQYF. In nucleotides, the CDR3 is TGCGCCAGCAGCCAAGAACCCCCCCCACGGACAGGGGGCCCAGATACGCAGTATTTT.

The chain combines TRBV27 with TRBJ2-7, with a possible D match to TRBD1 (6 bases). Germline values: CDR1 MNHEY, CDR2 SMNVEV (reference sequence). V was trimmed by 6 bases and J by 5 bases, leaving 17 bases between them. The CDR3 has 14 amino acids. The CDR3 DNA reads TGTGCCAGCAGGTCAACAGGGCTTCCTAACGAGCAGTACTTC. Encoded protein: CASRSTGLPNEQYF.

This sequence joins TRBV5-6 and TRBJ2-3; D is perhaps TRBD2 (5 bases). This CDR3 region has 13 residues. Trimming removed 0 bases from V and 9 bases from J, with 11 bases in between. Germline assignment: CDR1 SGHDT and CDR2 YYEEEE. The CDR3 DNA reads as TGTGCCAGCAGCTTGGGCCCAGAGGGAACGCAGTATTTT. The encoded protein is CASSLGPEGTQYF.

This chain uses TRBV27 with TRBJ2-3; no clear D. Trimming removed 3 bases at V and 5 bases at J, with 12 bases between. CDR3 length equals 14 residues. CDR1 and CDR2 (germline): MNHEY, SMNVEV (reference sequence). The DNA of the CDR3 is TGTGCCAGCAGTTTTTTAGAGGAGATAGATACGCAGTATTTT. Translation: CASSFLEEIDTQYF.

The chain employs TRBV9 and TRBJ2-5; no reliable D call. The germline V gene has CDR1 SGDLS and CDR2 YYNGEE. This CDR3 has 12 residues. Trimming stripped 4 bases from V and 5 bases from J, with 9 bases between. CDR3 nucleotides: TGTGCCAGCAGCAACTCTTGGGAGACCCAGTACTTC. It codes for CASSNSWETQYF.

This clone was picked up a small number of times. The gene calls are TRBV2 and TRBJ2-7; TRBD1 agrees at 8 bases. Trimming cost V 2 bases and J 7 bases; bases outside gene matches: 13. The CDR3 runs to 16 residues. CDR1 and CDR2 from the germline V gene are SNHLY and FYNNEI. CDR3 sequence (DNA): TGTGCCAGCAGTGAATGGGACATCGGACAGGGCTGGGAGCAGTACTTC. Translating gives CASSEWDIGQGWEQYF.

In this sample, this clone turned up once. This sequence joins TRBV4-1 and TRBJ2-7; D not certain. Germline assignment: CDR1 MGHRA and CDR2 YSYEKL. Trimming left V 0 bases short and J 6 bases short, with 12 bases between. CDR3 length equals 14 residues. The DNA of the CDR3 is TGCGCCAGCAGCCAAGACGAAGAAACGCGCGAGCAGTACTTC. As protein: CASSQDEETREQYF.